The 17 T cell receptor beta chains given below trace back to one sample, sequenced in a study of blood T cell repertoires in COVID-19. The repertoire was sequenced with immunoSEQ multiplex PCR; TCRdb's copy has only in-frame clones and lacks some. This table has 310,000 or so clones, 87% appearing once. The source material was PBMCs or T cells enriched from blood (not recorded which). The receptors stem from a woman aged 40 to 55 who had recovered from COVID-19.

The chain carries TRBV21-1 and TRBJ1-3. TRBV21-1 is an annotated pseudogene. The CDR3 extends over 14 amino acids. The CDR3 reads CASSKLSSGNTIYF. As DNA, the CDR3 is TGTGCCAGCAGCAAATTGAGCTCTGGAAACACCATATATTTT.

The chain has TRBV7-2 and TRBJ2-7; 9 bases line up with TRBD2. J was trimmed by 9 bases and V by 4 bases; bases with no gene match: 10. There are 14 residues in the CDR3. The V gene's germline CDR1 is SGHTA and CDR2 FQGNSA. The CDR3 region has the DNA TGTGCCAGCAGCTCCCATGGCGGGGGGGAGGCGCAGTACTTC. It is translated as CASSSHGGGEAQYF.

Concerning this clone: Different DNA sequences within this sample yield the same CDR3. This chain joins TRBV7-2 and TRBJ2-1; 11 nucleotides align to TRBD2. The V gene end was trimmed by 3 bases and the J gene end by 2 bases; junction bases not matched to a gene: 0. Germline values: CDR1 SGHTA, CDR2 FQGNSA. The CDR3 has 15 amino acids. The CDR3 coding sequence is TGTGCCAGCAGCTTGACTAGCGGGACCTACAATGAGCAGTTCTTC. Protein: CASSLTSGTYNEQFF. Full variable domain (remainder filled in from reference TRBV7-2 and TRBJ2-1): GAGVSQSPSNKVTEKGKDVELRCDPISGHTALYWYRQSLGQGLEFLIYFQGNSAPDKSGLPSDRFSAERTGGSVSTLTIQRTQQEDSAVYLCASSLTSGTYNEQFFGPGTRLTVL.

As DNA, the CDR3 is TGTGCCAGCAGTCCCCCGCCAGAGGATCAGCCCCAGCATTTT. Residues: CASSPPPEDQPQHF. The chain carries TRBV6-2 or TRBV6-3 and TRBJ1-5; D is uncertain. Deletions cut 5 bases from V and 5 bases from J, with 13 bases between. From germline, CDR1 is MNHEY and CDR2 SVGEGT. The CDR3 is 14 amino acids.

The table lists this clone with a count of one. V gene TRBV5-1 combines with J gene TRBJ1-2, with 7 nucleotides matching TRBD1. Per the germline V gene, CDR1 is SGHRS and CDR2 is YFSETQ. V trimming: 0 bases; J trimming: 7 bases; junction bases outside the gene matches: 12. The CDR3 length is 16 residues. The CDR3: CASSLAPGQSMGGYTF. The CDR3 bases are TGCGCCAGCAGCTTGGCCCCGGGACAGTCGATGGGTGGCTACACCTTC.

The CDR3 coding sequence is TGTGCCAGCAGCAAAGCGCTAGAGAGCGGGAGTTCCCACAATGAGCAGTTCTTC. Translating it yields CASSKALESGSSHNEQFF. The chain couples TRBV21-1 to TRBJ2-1; the D call in the table, TRBD2, was not verified against the DNA. TRBV21-1 is annotated as a pseudogene. This CDR3 spans 18 amino acids.

This chain joins TRBV28 and TRBJ1-2; tentatively, D is TRBD1 (5 bases). The CDR3 extends over 16 amino acids. V was cut by 6 bases and J by 0 bases, with 17 bases left in between. CDR1 is MDHEN and CDR2 is SYDVKM in the germline V gene. The CDR3: CASSRMGGEANYGYTF. For the CDR3, the DNA is TGTGCCAGCAGCCGAATGGGAGGGGAAGCTAACTATGGCTACACCTTC.

This clone was detected ten times or more. The rearrangement links TRBV2 to TRBJ2-7; no firm D call. The CDR3 contains 15 residues. Germline-derived CDR1 and CDR2 are SNHLY and FYNNEI. V was shortened by 7 bases and J by 2 bases, with 18 bases between the two germline ends. The CDR3 loop is CASNFRQGPTYEQYF. The CDR3 region has the DNA TGTGCCAGCAACTTCCGACAAGGCCCGACCTACGAGCAGTACTTC.

The chain joins TRBV28 to TRBJ2-1; 7 nucleotides align to TRBD1. The CDR3 consists of 16 residues. CDR1 is MDHEN and CDR2 is SYDVKM in the germline V gene. V trimming: 2 bases; J trimming: 7 bases; junction bases outside the gene matches: 11. The CDR3 nucleotides read TGTGCCAGCAGTTTAGGTACAGGGGTACCGGGAAATGAGCAGTTCTTC. This sequence encodes CASSLGTGVPGNEQFF.

The chain couples TRBV5-1 to TRBJ1-5; 9 bases map to TRBD1. The CDR3 has 24 amino acids. Per germline, CDR1 SGHRS and CDR2 YFSETQ. The V gene end was trimmed by 2 bases and the J gene end by 1 base; junction bases not matched to a gene: 28. CDR3 coding DNA: TGCGCCAGCAGCTTCAAATACCGGGACAGGGCCCTCGCGGAGTCCCCTGGGAGCAATCAGCCCCAGCATTTT. It yields the protein CASSFKYRDRALAESPGSNQPQHF.

The chain uses TRBV28 and TRBJ1-4; no reliable D call. The CDR3 covers 14 residues. CDR1 is MDHEN, CDR2 SYDVKM, per germline. The V end lost 5 bases, the J end lost 3 bases, and 10 bases lay between the germline ends. The chain's CDR3 is CASSRRAANEKLFF. The CDR3 region has the DNA TGTGCCAGCAGTCGGAGGGCGGCTAATGAAAAACTGTTTTTT.

CDR3 in DNA: TGTGCCAGTAGTATTGGGGGGAGGGCATTCAAGAATGAGCAGTTCTTC. Its translation: CASSIGGRAFKNEQFF. The rearrangement uses TRBV19 and TRBJ2-1, with 7 bases lining up with TRBD2. Looked up from germline, CDR1 is LNHDA and CDR2 is SQIVND (reference sequence). The CDR3 has 16 amino acids. V lost 3 bases to trimming and J lost 7 bases; unmatched junction nucleotides: 12. The entire variable domain, with the rest obtained from reference TRBV19 and TRBJ2-1, is as follows: DGGITQSPKYLFRKEGQNVTLSCEQNLNHDAMYWYRQDPGQGLRLIYYSQIVNDFQKGDIAEGYSVSREKKESFPLTVTSAQKNPTAFYLCASSIGGRAFKNEQFFGPGTRLTVL.

There are a few counts of this clone. The chain has TRBV18 and TRBJ1-6; 9 bases fit TRBD1. The CDR3 has 18 amino acids. Germline lookup yields CDR1 KGHSH and CDR2 LQKENI. J gave up 7 bases and V 3 bases, and 13 bases lay outside the gene matches. The CDR3 sequence is CASSPTLGGQGSNSPLHF. The CDR3 DNA reads as TGTGCCAGCTCACCCACCCTGGGGGGACAGGGCTCAAATTCACCCCTCCACTTT.

The gene calls are TRBV5-6 and TRBJ2-7; possibly TRBD1 for D (5 bases). CDR1 SGHDT and CDR2 YYEEEE come from the germline V gene. The CDR3 is made up of 14 amino acids. V dropped 0 bases and J dropped 3 bases, with 10 bases sitting between them. Written as DNA, the CDR3 is TGTGCCAGCAGCTTGGCCTCCCAGGGCTACGAGCAGTACTTC. Amino acids: CASSLASQGYEQYF. The full variable domain, with the rest looked up from reference TRBV5-6 and TRBJ2-7, is DAGVTQSPTHLIKTRGQQVTLRCSPKSGHDTVSWYQQALGQGPQFIFQYYEEEERQRGNFPDRFSGHQFPNYSSELNVNALLLGDSALYLCASSLASQGYEQYFGPGTRLTVT.

The rearrangement joins TRBV29-1 to TRBJ2-1; 9 bases agree with TRBD1. The CDR3 runs to 14 residues. CDR1 and CDR2 (germline): SQVTM, ANQGSEA. V gave up 0 bases and J gave up 9 bases; unmatched junction bases: 6. For the CDR3, the DNA is TGCAGCGTTGAAGACGGGGGACAGGGCGTTGAGCAGTTCTTC. Translated: CSVEDGGQGVEQFF.

The V and J genes are TRBV10-1 and TRBJ2-7; 10 bases match TRBD2. With V trimmed by 1 base and J by 3 bases, 3 bases remained unmatched. In germline, CDR1 is WNHNN, CDR2 SYGVQD (reference sequence). The CDR3 is 15 amino acids. The CDR3, as DNA: TGCGCCAGCAGTGAGTGGGCTAGCGGGAGCTACGAGCAGTACTTC. It encodes CASSEWASGSYEQYF.

A few counts support this clone. The V call is TRBV11-1, the J call TRBJ2-5; 11 positions agree with TRBD2. Germline CDR1 reads SGHAT; CDR2 reads FQDESV (reference sequence). With 3 bases clipped from V and 2 bases from J, the junction kept 5 bases outside the gene matches. The length of the CDR3 is 16 residues. The CDR3 DNA is TGTGCCAGCAGCTTGGGGCTAGCGGGAGGTCAAGAGACCCAGTACTTC. Its translation is CASSLGLAGGQETQYF.